These 32 T cell receptor beta chains originate from one sample sequenced in a study of T cells after posttransplantation cyclophosphamide. Clones were read by immunoSEQ multiplex PCR, and TCRdb kept only the in-frame ones, dropping some. The data hold more than 30,000 clones, with just over 90% observed a single time. The naive gate required viable CD3+CD4+ or CD3+CD8+ cells with CCR7+CD45RA+CD45RO-CD95-CD27+CD28+ phenotype. Sequenced: naive CD4+ T cells sorted from PBMCs. The receptor set was obtained from a woman aged 55-69 years in good health, CMV-negative, and a related stem cell transplant donor.

The rearrangement joins TRBV5-1 to TRBJ2-2; the match to TRBD1 covers 7 bases. The CDR3 length is 17 residues. Germline CDR1 SGHRS, CDR2 YFSETQ. V shed 6 bases and J 6 bases; nucleotides not matched to a gene: 17. The CDR3 is CASKLRWDGRGSGELFF. DNA for the CDR3: TGCGCCAGCAAGCTTAGGTGGGACGGCAGGGGGTCCGGGGAGCTGTTTTTT.

The rearrangement links TRBV5-1 to TRBJ2-5; D not certain. CDR1 and CDR2 from the germline V gene are SGHRS and YFSETQ. This CDR3 comprises 11 residues. Trimming removed 6 bases at V and 5 bases at J, with 8 bases between. The CDR3 coding sequence is TGCGCCAGCAAACTGGAGGAGACCCAGTACTTC. The encoded protein is CASKLEETQYF.

The chain joins TRBV5-4 to TRBJ2-7, with 9 bases that match TRBD2. V was clipped by 1 base and J by 3 bases; unmatched bases: 5. CDR1 is SGHNT, CDR2 YYREEE, per germline (reference sequence). The CDR3 is 15 amino acids. CDR3 in amino acids: CASSLTAGGLYEQYF. CDR3 bases: TGTGCCAGCAGCTTGACCGCGGGAGGGCTCTACGAGCAGTACTTC.

The genes are TRBV9 and TRBJ1-6, with TRBD1 as a possible D gene (6 bases). V gave up 2 bases and J gave up 8 bases, with 11 bases separating them. The germline gives CDR1 SGDLS, CDR2 YYNGEE. The CDR3 is made up of 14 amino acids. The CDR3 coding sequence is TGTGCCAGCAGCGTGATCCCAGGGGATTCACCCCTCCACTTT. The encoded protein is CASSVIPGDSPLHF.

This clone was seen a few times. The chain uses TRBV5-1 and TRBJ2-7, with 7 bases that match TRBD2. The CDR3 is made up of 13 amino acids. CDR1 and CDR2 from the germline V gene are SGHRS and YFSETQ. V shed 6 bases, J shed 0 bases, and the junction held 3 bases outside the gene matches. The CDR3 spells CASNPGGSYEQYF. CDR3 nucleotide sequence: TGCGCCAGCAATCCGGGGGGCTCCTACGAGCAGTACTTC.

V is TRBV7-8 and J is TRBJ2-3, with 7 bases that match TRBD1. The germline CDR1 and CDR2 sequences are SGHVS and FQNEAQ. The CDR3 sequence is 17 residues long. Trimming took 0 bases from V and 3 from J; bases not matched to a gene: 9. Here the CDR3 DNA reads TGTGCCAGCAGCTTAGCAGTAAGGGGGCAGAAGACAGATACGCAGTATTTT. Translating gives CASSLAVRGQKTDTQYF.

The chain links TRBV2 to TRBJ2-1; 11 bases are shared with TRBD2. Per germline, CDR1 SNHLY and CDR2 FYNNEI. Losses at the gene ends were 3 bases for V and 13 bases for J; bases not matched to a gene: 14. This CDR3 contains 16 residues. CDR3 in DNA: TGTGCCAGCAGTGACCCTTTAGCGGGAGGGCGAGCCCAACAGTTCTTC. This gives the protein CASSDPLAGGRAQQFF.

The rearrangement uses TRBV2 and TRBJ2-1, with no clear D. This CDR3 spans 14 amino acids. Looked up from germline, CDR1 is SNHLY and CDR2 is FYNNEI. Trimming took off 7 bases at V and 3 bases at J, with 13 bases between the two ends. CDR3 residues: CASKAIANYNEQFF. As DNA, the CDR3 is TGTGCCAGCAAAGCTATTGCAAACTACAATGAGCAGTTCTTC.

As regards this clone: Within the sample, other DNA sequences also encode this same CDR3. The rearrangement links TRBV16 to TRBJ2-1; D might be TRBD2 (5 bases). V lost 2 bases and J lost 2, with 10 bases in between. The CDR3 extends over 15 amino acids. The germline CDR1 and CDR2 sequences are KGHSY and FQNENV. This CDR3 is CASSQQGGAYNEQFF. The DNA of the CDR3 is TGTGCCAGCAGCCAACAAGGAGGCGCCTACAATGAGCAGTTCTTC.

The rearrangement uses TRBV5-4 and TRBJ2-3, with D possibly being TRBD2 (6 bases). Trimming left V 4 bases short and J 0 bases short, with 15 bases between. Germline CDR1 and CDR2: SGHNT and YYREEE (reference sequence). The CDR3 totals 16 residues. Here the CDR3 DNA reads TGTGCCAGCAGCCTCCGGAGGGCGGTTAGCACAGATACGCAGTATTTT. Translation gives CASSLRRAVSTDTQYF.

The V call is TRBV18, the J call TRBJ2-5; 10 nucleotides line up with TRBD1. The V gene's germline CDR1 is KGHSH and CDR2 LQKENI. This CDR3 is built from 14 residues. The V and J ends lost 0 bases and 5 bases, in that order; junction bases with no gene match: 0. CDR3 amino acids: CASSPPGQGETQYF. CDR3 bases: TGTGCCAGCTCACCACCGGGACAGGGGGAGACCCAGTACTTC.

The chain uses TRBV5-1 and TRBJ1-5, with unresolved D. The germline V gene encodes CDR1 SGHRS and CDR2 YFSETQ. The CDR3 covers 14 residues. V was pared by 4 bases and J by 7 bases, with 15 bases between. The CDR3 region has the DNA TGCGCCAGCAGCCCTGGTCAGGTAGGCCAGCCCCAGCATTTT. Its translation is CASSPGQVGQPQHF. The full variable domain, with the rest looked up from reference TRBV5-1 and TRBJ1-5, is KAGVTQTPRYLIKTRGQQVTLSCSPISGHRSVSWYQQTPGQGLQFLFEYFSETQRNKGNFPGRFSGRQFSNSRSEMNVSTLELGDSALYLCASSPGQVGQPQHFGDGTRLSIL.

The rearrangement uses TRBV27 and TRBJ2-2, with TRBD2 identical over 8 bases. The germline V gene encodes CDR1 MNHEY and CDR2 SMNVEV (reference sequence). J gave up 7 bases and V 2 bases, and 15 bases lay outside the gene matches. This CDR3 spans 18 amino acids. CDR3 bases: TGTGCCAGCAGTTTAGTGGCGAGGAAAGCGGGGGCTCTCGGGGAGCTGTTTTTT. Protein sequence: CASSLVARKAGALGELFF.

This clone was recorded only once. The rearrangement links TRBV2 to TRBJ2-2; D perhaps matches TRBD2 (5 bases). Germline loops: CDR1 SNHLY, CDR2 FYNNEI. The CDR3 is 14 residues long. V lost 6 bases, J lost 0 bases, and 8 bases lay in between. The CDR3: CASRGLTNTGELFF. The CDR3 region has the DNA TGTGCCAGCAGAGGACTCACGAACACCGGGGAGCTGTTTTTT.

The J gene is TRBJ2-4, the V gene TRBV27, with 7 positions matching TRBD2. The CDR3 is made up of 18 amino acids. V lost 1 base to trimming and J lost 1 base; unmatched junction nucleotides: 10. Germline CDR1 MNHEY, CDR2 SMNVEV (reference sequence). The CDR3 loop reads CASSLYASGNAAKNIQYF. In DNA form, the CDR3 reads TGTGCCAGCAGTTTATACGCTAGCGGAAATGCTGCCAAAAACATTCAGTACTTC.

The chain has TRBV5-1 and TRBJ2-5; 9 bases are shared with TRBD1. J was trimmed by 5 bases and V by 0 bases; bases with no gene match: 8. In germline, CDR1 is SGHRS, CDR2 YFSETQ. The CDR3 sequence is 16 residues long. DNA for the CDR3: TGCGCCAGCAGCTTGGGACCTACAGGGGGCTACGAGACCCAGTACTTC. It codes for CASSLGPTGGYETQYF.

This clone appeared a single time. This sequence joins TRBV11-2 and TRBJ1-4; D is possibly TRBD1 (5 bases). Deletions cut 5 bases from V and 10 bases from J, with 14 bases between. The length of the CDR3 is 13 residues. From germline, CDR1 is SGHAT and CDR2 FQNNGV. Here the CDR3 DNA reads TGTGCCAGCAGCGCGGGGGGGATCGGAAAACTGTTTTTT. Translation gives CASSAGGIGKLFF.

This clone appeared once. This chain connects TRBV27 to TRBJ1-5; D may be TRBD1 (6 bases). Trimming removed 3 bases at V and 2 bases at J, with 14 bases between. The germline V gene has CDR1 MNHEY and CDR2 SMNVEV (reference sequence). The CDR3 length is 16 residues. This CDR3 is CASSFRTVGGNQPQHF. The CDR3 bases are TGTGCCAGCAGTTTCCGGACAGTCGGGGGCAATCAGCCCCAGCATTTT.

Regarding this clone: Sequence at one end of the junction differs from germline and may be a read error. V is TRBV11-2 and J is TRBJ2-7; no clear D gene. CDR3 length: 14 residues. Germline loops: CDR1 SGHAT, CDR2 FQNNGV. CDR3: CASSLDRGSYEQYF. The CDR3 DNA reads as TGTGCCAGCAGCCTAGATCGCGGTTCCTACGAGCAGTACTTC.

This chain links TRBV18 with TRBJ2-3, with D unclear. Trimming cost V 3 bases and J 5 bases, with 9 bases left between them. Germline V gene lookup returns CDR1 KGHSH and CDR2 LQKENI. The CDR3 covers 13 residues. CDR3 amino acids: CASSPSVQDTQYF. CDR3 DNA: TGTGCCAGCTCACCCAGCGTTCAAGATACGCAGTATTTT.

The genes are TRBV6-5 and TRBJ2-3, with 7 bases matching TRBD1. The CDR3 is made up of 15 amino acids. Germline assignment: CDR1 MNHEY and CDR2 SVGAGI. Trimming took 5 bases from V and 0 from J; bases not matched to a gene: 5. CDR3 protein: CASSQGDSSTDTQYF. CDR3 bases: TGTGCCAGCAGTCAAGGGGACAGTAGCACAGATACGCAGTATTTT.

The sample holds one count of this clone. The J gene is TRBJ1-1, the V gene TRBV7-2; 12 bases match TRBD1. The trim removed 5 bases at V and 5 bases at J, leaving 15 bases unmatched. From germline, CDR1 is SGHTA and CDR2 FQGNSA. The CDR3 spans 18 residues. Here the CDR3 reads CASSPISAGQGARTEAFF. In DNA form, the CDR3 reads TGTGCCAGCAGCCCTATCAGCGCGGGACAGGGGGCCAGGACTGAAGCTTTCTTT.

The rearrangement joins TRBV28 to TRBJ2-7, with TRBD2 as a possible D gene (6 bases). Trimming pared 10 bases from V and 0 bases from J, leaving 13 bases between. The CDR3 is 13 residues long. Germline lookup yields CDR1 MDHEN and CDR2 SYDVKM. The CDR3 spells CATQAGSSYEQYF. CDR3 sequence (DNA): TGTGCCACCCAGGCCGGGAGCTCCTACGAGCAGTACTTC.

The chain couples TRBV11-1 to TRBJ1-1; D ambiguous. CDR3 size: 14 residues. V was pared by 4 bases and J by 1 base, with 10 bases between. Germline V lookup: CDR1 SGHAT, CDR2 FQDESV (reference sequence). CDR3 amino acids: CASSYPEQNTEAFF. Here the CDR3 DNA reads TGTGCCAGCAGCTATCCGGAGCAGAACACTGAAGCTTTCTTT.

CDR3 loop: CASSPSRDTGANVLTF. CDR3 nucleotides: TGTGCCAGCAGCCCGAGCAGGGACACTGGGGCCAACGTCCTGACTTTC. The gene calls are TRBV28 and TRBJ2-6; weak D call: TRBD1 (6 bases). The CDR3 is 16 residues long. Trimming pared 6 bases from V and 2 bases from J, leaving 14 bases between. Germline-derived CDR1 and CDR2 are MDHEN and SYDVKM.

The genes are TRBV5-1 and TRBJ1-2; TRBD1 matches at 9 bases. CDR3 size: 14 residues. After removal of 4 bases from V and 3 bases from J, the junction contained 4 bases not matched to a gene. CDR1 and CDR2 (germline): SGHRS, YFSETQ. The CDR3 region is CASSPGTGHYGYTF. DNA of the CDR3: TGCGCCAGCAGCCCCGGGACAGGGCACTATGGCTACACCTTC.

This chain links TRBV11-2 with TRBJ1-3; TRBD1 might be the D (6 bases). Trimming pared 5 bases from V and 3 bases from J, leaving 17 bases between. Germline V lookup: CDR1 SGHAT, CDR2 FQNNGV. The length of the CDR3 is 16 residues. The chain's CDR3 is CASSLGGGRVGNTIYF. The CDR3 nucleotides are TGTGCCAGCAGCCTAGGGGGGGGCAGGGTTGGAAACACCATATATTTT. Together with reference TRBV11-2 and TRBJ1-3, the CDR3 gives the full variable domain: EAGVAQSPRYKIIEKRQSVAFWCNPISGHATLYWYQQILGQGPKLLIQFQNNGVVDDSQLPKDRFSAERLKGVDSTLKIQPAKLEDSAVYLCASSLGGGRVGNTIYFGEGSWLTVV.

The J gene is TRBJ2-7, the V gene TRBV7-2; 9 bases fit TRBD2. Germline V gene sequence: CDR1 SGHTA, CDR2 FQGNSA. The CDR3 runs 16 residues. J lost 2 bases, V lost 5 bases, and 10 bases had no gene match. The CDR3 reads CASSLRVAGVTYEQYF. Here the CDR3 DNA reads TGTGCCAGCAGCCTGCGGGTAGCGGGAGTGACCTACGAGCAGTACTTC.

The chain joins TRBV19 to TRBJ2-3, with TRBD2 matching over 12 bases. From germline, CDR1 is LNHDA and CDR2 SQIVND (reference sequence). The junction had 5 bases not matched to a gene; V was cut back by 3 bases and J by 4 bases. This CDR3 spans 16 amino acids. The CDR3 is CASSMPSGGAPDTQYF. The CDR3 DNA is TGTGCCAGTAGTATGCCTAGCGGGGGGGCCCCAGATACGCAGTATTTT.

Only one count was recorded for this clone. The chain has TRBV19 and TRBJ1-5, with D unresolved. Trimming took 7 bases from V and 2 from J, leaving 12 bases between them. Per the germline V gene, CDR1 is LNHDA and CDR2 is SQIVND (reference sequence). This CDR3 contains 14 residues. The DNA for the CDR3 is TGTGCCAGTACAGACCTAGGAGGCAATCAGCCCCAGCATTTT. Translation: CASTDLGGNQPQHF.

V is TRBV5-6 and J is TRBJ1-5; no reliable D call. The ends were cut back, 4 bases at V and 6 bases at J, with 17 bases in the middle. Per germline, CDR1 SGHDT and CDR2 YYEEEE. This CDR3 comprises 15 residues. In DNA form, the CDR3 reads TGTGCCAGCAGCGTTCGCAAACATCCCTCTCAGCCCCAGCATTTT. This sequence encodes CASSVRKHPSQPQHF.

The chain has TRBV5-1 and TRBJ1-2; TRBD1 is a possible D gene (5 bases). V shed 5 bases and J shed 5 bases, with 22 bases lying between them. This CDR3 has 16 residues. The germline V gene encodes CDR1 SGHRS and CDR2 YFSETQ. For the CDR3, the DNA is TGCGCCAGCAGACCCCTCGGGAACGGGGGTCCTTATGGCTACACCTTC. This translates into CASRPLGNGGPYGYTF. Variable domain in full (rest from reference TRBV5-1 and TRBJ1-2): KAGVTQTPRYLIKTRGQQVTLSCSPISGHRSVSWYQQTPGQGLQFLFEYFSETQRNKGNFPGRFSGRQFSNSRSEMNVSTLELGDSALYLCASRPLGNGGPYGYTFGSGTRLTVV.